Below are 14 T cell receptor beta chains sequenced from a single sample in a study of blood T cell repertoires in COVID-19. Sequencing used immunoSEQ multiplex PCR; TCRdb keeps in-frame clones, though not all of them. The sample gives about 250,000 clones, roughly 89% of which show up once; roughly 4.8% is in the top ten. The sequencing sample was made of peripheral blood. Source of these receptors: a woman aged 40 to 55 who had recovered from COVID-19.

The chain combines TRBV19 with TRBJ2-2; D possibly corresponds to TRBD1 (6 bases). The germline gives CDR1 LNHDA, CDR2 SQIVND (reference sequence). This CDR3 has 16 residues. The ends were cut back, 4 bases at V and 3 bases at J, with 15 bases in the middle. As DNA, the CDR3 is TGTGCCAGTAGTAGCACACAGGGTCGGTACACCGGGGAGCTGTTTTTT. Protein sequence: CASSSTQGRYTGELFF.

The chain carries TRBV11-3 and TRBJ2-5, with D uncertain. V lost 3 bases and J lost 1, with 6 bases in between. Per germline, CDR1 SGHNT and CDR2 YENEEA. This CDR3 has 13 amino acids. CDR3 loop: CASSFYSQETQYF. CDR3 nucleotide sequence: TGTGCCAGCAGCTTTTACAGCCAAGAGACCCAGTACTTC.

The chain links TRBV28 to TRBJ1-5; 9 bases agree with TRBD1. The V gene end was trimmed by 3 bases and the J gene end by 2 bases; junction bases not matched to a gene: 5. CDR1 and CDR2 (germline): MDHEN, SYDVKM. The length of the CDR3 is 16 residues. The DNA of the CDR3 is TGTGCCAGCAGTTTTCTCGACAGGGGGGGCAATCAGCCCCAGCATTTT. Translation: CASSFLDRGGNQPQHF. The full variable domain, rest sourced from reference TRBV28 and TRBJ1-5, is DVKVTQSSRYLVKRTGEKVFLECVQDMDHENMFWYRQDPGLGLRLIYFSYDVKMKEKGDIPEGYSVSREKKERFSLILESASTNQTSMYLCASSFLDRGGNQPQHFGDGTRLSIL.

The CDR3 loop is CASSLGTGTDNQPQHF. The CDR3 DNA is TGTGCCAGCAGCTTAGGGACAGGGACGGACAATCAGCCCCAGCATTTT. The V and J genes are TRBV7-9 and TRBJ1-5; the match to TRBD1 covers 8 bases. The CDR3 length is 16 residues. Germline CDR1 and CDR2: SEHNR and FQNEAQ (reference sequence). The ends lost 1 base at V and 3 bases at J; junction bases unmatched: 5. The whole variable domain, filled in from reference TRBV7-9 and TRBJ1-5, reads DTGVSQNPRHKITKRGQNVTFRCDPISEHNRLYWYRQTLGQGPEFLTYFQNEAQLEKSRLLSDRFSAERPKGSFSTLEIQRTEQGDSAMYLCASSLGTGTDNQPQHFGDGTRLSIL.

This clone has a single count. CDR3: CASSIANQYNEQFF. The CDR3 DNA reads as TGTGCCAGTAGTATAGCGAATCAGTACAATGAGCAGTTCTTC. V usage is TRBV19 and J usage is TRBJ2-1, with D unresolved. The V and J ends lost 1 base and 4 bases respectively, with 8 bases between them. Germline V gene sequence: CDR1 LNHDA, CDR2 SQIVND (reference sequence). The CDR3 is made up of 14 amino acids.

The chain links TRBV10-3 to TRBJ2-3, with 10 bases lining up with TRBD1. The germline gives CDR1 ENHRY, CDR2 SYGVKD. This CDR3 spans 14 amino acids. J was trimmed by 3 bases and V by 6 bases; bases with no gene match: 3. CDR3 nucleotides: TGTGCCATCAGCGCGGGACAGGGGACAGATACGCAGTATTTT. This gives the protein CAISAGQGTDTQYF.

The CDR3 region is CASSLPAREVAFF. DNA for the CDR3: TGTGCCAGCAGCTTACCTGCGAGGGAGGTTGCTTTCTTT. The genes are TRBV11-2 and TRBJ1-1; no definite D call. The CDR3 is made up of 13 amino acids. CDR1 and CDR2 from the germline V gene are SGHAT and FQNNGV. V lost 2 bases, J lost 11 bases, and 15 bases lay in between.

J is TRBJ1-6 and V is TRBV5-5; D possibly corresponds to TRBD1 (6 bases). Trimming stripped 0 bases from V and 10 bases from J, with 11 bases between. This CDR3 contains 14 residues. In germline, CDR1 is SGHKS, CDR2 YYEKEE (reference sequence). The DNA of the CDR3 is TGTGCCAGCAGCTTGGGTCAGGGGTCATCACCCCTCCACTTT. Its protein product is CASSLGQGSSPLHF.

In the case of this clone: At one end the junction does not follow the germline gene, possibly because of a read error. The CDR3: CASSQSSSRGTGAFF. DNA of the CDR3: TGTGCCAGCAGCCAATCTTCTAGTAGGGGAACTGGAGCTTTCTTT. The chain carries TRBV3-1 (or the pseudogene TRBV3-2) and TRBJ1-1; tentative D call: TRBD1 (5 bases). Germline values: CDR1 LGHDT, CDR2 YNNKEL (reference sequence). The CDR3 spans 15 residues.

The chain carries TRBV12-5 and TRBJ2-7; 7 bases fit TRBD1. Germline V CDR1 and CDR2: LGHNT, FRNRAP. V shed 1 base, J shed 1 base, and the junction held 13 bases outside the gene matches. There are 18 residues in the CDR3. The chain's CDR3 is CASGLEKTGTALSYEQYF. CDR3 nucleotide sequence: TGTGCTAGTGGTTTGGAAAAAACCGGGACAGCTCTATCCTACGAGCAGTACTTC.

The chain is built from TRBV5-8 and TRBJ2-3; the match to TRBD2 covers 12 bases. Germline V gene lookup returns CDR1 SGHTS and CDR2 YDEGEE. The trim removed 4 bases at V and 5 bases at J, leaving 5 bases unmatched. The CDR3 runs to 15 residues. CDR3: CASSRLAGERDTQYF. The CDR3 DNA reads TGTGCCAGCAGCCGACTAGCGGGAGAGAGAGATACGCAGTATTTT. Together with reference TRBV5-8 and TRBJ2-3, the CDR3 gives the full variable domain: EAGVTQSPTHLIKTRGQQATLRCSPISGHTSVYWYQQALGLGLQFLLWYDEGEERNRGNFPPRFSGRQFPNYSSELNVNALELEDSALYLCASSRLAGERDTQYFGPGTRLTVL.

This chain joins TRBV3-1 (or the pseudogene TRBV3-2) and TRBJ2-5; 8 nucleotides agree with TRBD1. The CDR3 contains 19 residues. V gave up 3 bases and J gave up 5 bases; unmatched junction bases: 20. CDR1 and CDR2 (germline): LGHDT, YNNKEL (reference sequence). CDR3 in amino acids: CASSHRQGKGVGLGETQYF. CDR3 nucleotides: TGTGCCAGCAGCCATAGACAGGGGAAGGGTGTCGGCTTAGGGGAGACCCAGTACTTC.

The CDR3 nucleotides read TGTGCCAGCAGCACGGGCTTATTGGGAGCCCCCTACGAGCAGTACGTC. Its protein product is CASSTGLLGAPYEQYV. The chain uses TRBV7-9 and TRBJ2-7, with D perhaps matching TRBD2 (5 bases). Trimming took 5 bases from V and 2 from J, leaving 19 bases between them. CDR3 length equals 16 residues. Per the germline V gene, CDR1 is SEHNR and CDR2 is FQNEAQ (reference sequence).

The V call is TRBV5-1, the J call TRBJ1-1; 7 bases fit TRBD1. This CDR3 spans 14 amino acids. Losses at the gene ends were 2 bases for V and 3 bases for J; bases not matched to a gene: 4. CDR1 is SGHRS and CDR2 is YFSETQ in the germline V gene. The CDR3 protein is CASSFGGGDTEAFF. The CDR3 nucleotides are TGCGCCAGCAGCTTCGGAGGGGGCGACACTGAAGCTTTCTTT.